Sequencing of this TCR beta chain was carried out in a study of CD8+ T cells in alopecia areata. Study conclusions and caveats: In scalp and blood, many expanded lesional clones persisted during tofacitinib. Shared TCR sequences were less clear between patients than in mice, possibly partly from HLA diversity.

Sequencing templates came from extracted RNA that was reverse transcribed into cDNA. TCRdb's copy holds only in-frame clones and misses some; the assay was immunoSEQ multiplex PCR. Of 200,000 to 250,000 clones listed, roughly 40% were seen once; the top ten hold around 3%. This sample's treatment: oral pan-JAK inhibitor, 5-10 mg twice daily. Sorted out of PBMCs were CD4+ T cells and CD8+ T cells. Germline values: CDR1 SGHTA, CDR2 FQGNSA. This CDR3 has 13 residues. Trimming cost V 4 bases and J 2 bases, with 9 bases left between them. This clone was detected once. Its cognate antigen is unknown. V is TRBV7-2 and J is TRBJ2-7, with D possibly being TRBD1 (5 bases). The sequencing used CD4+ T cells sorted from blood, collected around week 36, from a patient treated with tofacitinib. The origin of this receptor is a human donor with alopecia areata. The CDR3: CASSWGPTYEQYF. The CDR3 region has the DNA TGTGCCAGCAGCTGGGGCCCCACCTACGAGCAGTACTTC.